Listed here are 15 T cell receptor beta chains from one sample, sequenced in a study of identifying expanded T cells in peripheral blood. The assay was immunoSEQ multiplex PCR, and TCRdb's table has in-frame clones only and misses some. The sample yields about 100,000 clones, approximately 88% seen once. Sequencing was performed on blood. These receptors all come from a person aged 18-70 years in good health.

The V and J genes are TRBV2 and TRBJ1-2; D gene ambiguous. This CDR3 is built from 12 residues. Germline loops: CDR1 SNHLY, CDR2 FYNNEI. Deletions cut 7 bases from V and 3 bases from J, with 9 bases between. The CDR3 DNA reads TGTGCCAGCACCGAAGGAGACTATGGCTACACCTTC. It encodes CASTEGDYGYTF.

The rearrangement links TRBV15 to TRBJ2-1; 8 bases map to TRBD2. Germline V CDR1 and CDR2: LNHNV, YYDKDF (reference sequence). The CDR3 is made up of 15 amino acids. J gave up 4 bases and V 3 bases, and 5 bases lay outside the gene matches. The CDR3 sequence: CATSRPGLGYNEQFF. For the CDR3, the DNA is TGTGCCACCAGCAGGCCGGGACTAGGGTACAATGAGCAGTTCTTC. Full variable domain (remainder filled in from reference TRBV15 and TRBJ2-1): DAMVIQNPRYQVTQFGKPVTLSCSQTLNHNVMYWYQQKSSQAPKLLFHYYDKDFNNEADTPDNFQSRRPNTSFCFLDIRSPGLGDTAMYLCATSRPGLGYNEQFFGPGTRLTVL.

The chain has TRBV7-9 and TRBJ1-1; D remains unclear. This CDR3 spans 13 amino acids. Trimming stripped 0 bases from V and 8 bases from J, with 10 bases between. Germline values: CDR1 SEHNR, CDR2 FQNEAQ (reference sequence). As DNA, the CDR3 is TGTGCCAGCAGCTTAGCGGCGGCAGAGGAAGCTTTCTTT. It yields the protein CASSLAAAEEAFF.

J is TRBJ1-5 and V is TRBV5-6, with TRBD1 as a possible D gene (5 bases). The germline gives CDR1 SGHDT, CDR2 YYEEEE. Trimming left V 5 bases short and J 4 bases short, with 16 bases between. The CDR3 length is 15 residues. CDR3 coding DNA: TGTGCCAGCAGTTCGTTCCCGAGGGGTAATCAGCCCCAGCATTTT. It specifies CASSSFPRGNQPQHF.

This chain links TRBV5-1 with TRBJ2-3, with 11 bases matching TRBD2. The CDR3 covers 15 residues. Trimming removed 3 bases from V and 0 bases from J; junction bases left unmatched: 0. Germline V gives CDR1 SGHRS, CDR2 YFSETQ. Here the CDR3 reads CASSWTSGSTDTQYF. CDR3 in DNA: TGCGCCAGCAGCTGGACTAGCGGGAGCACAGATACGCAGTATTTT.

In its sample, this clone was seen a few times. The chain links TRBV7-6 to TRBJ1-1; D is unclear. The V gene lost 2 bases and the J gene lost 5 bases, with 12 bases spanning the gap. This CDR3 has 14 amino acids. In germline, CDR1 is SGHVS, CDR2 FNYEAQ. CDR3 DNA: TGTGCCAGCAGCTTATATCAGGTTGGAACTGAAGCTTTCTTT. Protein: CASSLYQVGTEAFF.

This rearrangement joins TRBV12-5 to TRBJ1-5; TRBD1 aligns across 7 bases. The CDR3 loop spans 15 amino acids. The germline gives CDR1 LGHNT, CDR2 FRNRAP. The trim removed 1 base at V and 7 bases at J, leaving 7 bases unmatched. Here the CDR3 DNA reads TGTGCTAGTGGTTTGGGACAGGGTTCGGGCCAGCCCCAGCATTTT. Encoded protein: CASGLGQGSGQPQHF.

The chain carries TRBV9 and TRBJ1-2; 7 bases are shared with TRBD1. The CDR3 is 15 residues long. Germline assignment: CDR1 SGDLS and CDR2 YYNGEE. After removal of 3 bases from V and 0 bases from J, the junction contained 5 bases not matched to a gene. The CDR3: CASSGTGLANYGYTF. The CDR3 nucleotides read TGTGCCAGCAGCGGGACAGGCCTAGCTAACTATGGCTACACCTTC. Variable domain in full (rest from reference TRBV9 and TRBJ1-2): DSGVTQTPKHLITATGQRVTLRCSPRSGDLSVYWYQQSLDQGLQFLIQYYNGEERAKGNILERFSAQQFPDLHSELNLSSLELGDSALYFCASSGTGLANYGYTFGSGTRLTVV.

This clone has only one observation. J is TRBJ2-1 and V is TRBV29-1; 9 positions agree with TRBD2. Per germline, CDR1 SQVTM and CDR2 ANQGSEA. V trimming: 6 bases; J trimming: 0 bases; junction bases outside the gene matches: 9. CDR3 length equals 16 residues. As DNA, the CDR3 is TGCAGCGTGGGGAGCGGGGGGCTTTTCTCCTACAATGAGCAGTTCTTC. It codes for CSVGSGGLFSYNEQFF.

The V call is TRBV6-1, the J call TRBJ1-2, with D unresolved. Trimming pared 7 bases from V and 7 bases from J, leaving 13 bases between. The CDR3 loop spans 12 amino acids. In germline, CDR1 is MNHNS, CDR2 SASEGT. CDR3 nucleotides: TGTGCCAGCATGACGGGAGAGCGTGGCTACACCTTC. It encodes CASMTGERGYTF.

The V gene is TRBV6-1, the J gene TRBJ2-7; perhaps TRBD2 as D (6 bases). The CDR3 sequence is 12 residues long. The V gene's germline CDR1 is MNHNS and CDR2 SASEGT. The germline V and J ends were trimmed by 5 bases and 7 bases, with 12 bases remaining between them. CDR3 sequence reads: CASSLAAGEQYF. DNA of the CDR3: TGTGCCAGCAGTTTAGCGGCAGGGGAGCAGTACTTC.

The J gene is TRBJ1-1, the V gene TRBV27; D not resolved. Trimming took off 6 bases at V and 7 bases at J, with 15 bases between the two ends. CDR3 length: 13 residues. Germline V gene lookup returns CDR1 MNHEY and CDR2 SMNVEV (reference sequence). The CDR3 here is CASRRNVGSEAFF. The CDR3 DNA sequence: TGTGCCAGCAGACGAAATGTCGGCAGTGAAGCTTTCTTT.

The chain links TRBV6-6 to TRBJ1-1; 8 bases are shared with TRBD1. V lost 4 bases to trimming and J lost 2 bases; unmatched junction nucleotides: 6. From germline, CDR1 is MNHNY and CDR2 SVGAGI (reference sequence). The CDR3 consists of 15 residues. This chain's CDR3 is CASSWGTGPNTEAFF. The CDR3 DNA sequence: TGTGCCAGCAGTTGGGGGACAGGCCCAAACACTGAAGCTTTCTTT.

This chain links TRBV11-3 with TRBJ2-1, with no clear D. Trimming pared 3 bases from V and 4 bases from J, leaving 13 bases between. The CDR3 sequence is 15 residues long. From germline, CDR1 is SGHNT and CDR2 YENEEA. The CDR3 nucleotides read TGTGCCAGCAGCTTTGGAACGGAGCTTTACAATGAGCAGTTCTTC. It specifies CASSFGTELYNEQFF.

This chain joins TRBV4-1 and TRBJ1-2; 8 nucleotides align to TRBD1. The trim removed 6 bases at V and 4 bases at J, leaving 13 bases unmatched. The CDR3 sequence is 16 residues long. Looked up from germline, CDR1 is MGHRA and CDR2 is YSYEKL. As DNA, the CDR3 is TGCGCCAGCAGTCAGGACAGGGTGTTTGGCGGCTATGGCTACACCTTC. This translates into CASSQDRVFGGYGYTF.